These T cell receptor beta chains were read from a single sample in a study of blood T cell repertoires in COVID-19. Assay: immunoSEQ multiplex PCR; the TCRdb copy retains only in-frame clones and omits some. The data hold tens of thousands of clones, with roughly 85% observed a single time. The sample was peripheral blood. Every receptor here comes from an older woman with acute or convalescent COVID-19. Both conserved end residues are part of each CDR3. The D gene is left open where the match is weak. Size tells how often a clone was seen (once, few, many) or the class of an expanded clone, and some rows leave it out.

>TRBV5-5|TRBJ1-5|-|-
TGTGCCAGCAGCGGCGGGGGGCCCCGGGGTCAGCCCCAGCATTTT
CASSGGGPRGQPQHF
>TRBV5-1|TRBJ1-3|-|-
TGCGCCAGCAGCCCCGCGCCTTGGCCCTCGGGAGGACCCTCTGGAAACACCATATATTTT
CASSPAPWPSGGPSGNTIYF
>TRBV5-1|TRBJ1-1|-|-
TGCGCCAGCAGCTTTAAACAGGGTGGAACTGAAGCTTTCTTT
CASSFKQGGTEAFF
>TRBV6-2/TRBV6-3|TRBJ1-3|-|-
TGTGCCAGCAGCAGGACGGACTACACGGGAAACACCATATATTTT
CASSRTDYTGNTIYF
>TRBV27|TRBJ1-1|-|-
TGTGCCAGCAGTTCGTCAGTTGAAGCTTTCTTT
CASSSSVEAFF
>TRBV7-9|TRBJ2-5|-|-
TGTGCCAGCAGCTTAGGGGGGGAGGAGACCCAGTACTTC
CASSLGGEETQYF
>TRBV7-2|TRBJ2-7|TRBD1|-
TGTGCCAGCAGCCTAGACAGGGGTGAGCAGTACTTC
CASSLDRGEQYF
>TRBV7-2|TRBJ1-1|TRBD1|-
TGTGCCAGCAGCCAATACAGGGGAAACACTGAAGCTTTCTTT
CASSQYRGNTEAFF
>TRBV4-1|TRBJ2-3|-|-
TGCGCCAGCAGCCAAGATGGAGGTGCGGATACGCAGTATTTT
CASSQDGGADTQYF
>TRBV29-1|TRBJ1-1|-|once
TGCAGCGTTTTACAGAGCATGAACACTGAAGCTTTCTTT
CSVLQSMNTEAFF
>TRBV28|TRBJ1-1|TRBD1|-
TGTGCCAGCAGCAGACAGGGGGCGGGAAACACTGAAGCTTTCTTT
CASSRQGAGNTEAFF
>TRBV7-9|TRBJ1-4|-|-
TGTGCCAGCAGCTTATCAGGGGCGGGGGATGAAAAACTGTTTTTT
CASSLSGAGDEKLFF
>TRBV7-8|TRBJ2-7|TRBD1|-
TGTGCCAGCAGCTTAGGGCCGGGACAGTCCTCCTACGAGCAGTACTTC
CASSLGPGQSSYEQYF
>TRBV7-6|TRBJ1-3|-|-
TGTGCCAGCAGCTTAGCGGAGCGGAGAAACACCATATATTTT
CASSLAERRNTIYF
>TRBV25-1|TRBJ1-2|-|-
TGTGCCAGCAGTGACAGGGTAGGATATGGCTACACCTTC
CASSDRVGYGYTF
>TRBV4-1|TRBJ2-7|-|-
TGCGCCAGCAGCCAAGATCCTCGGGAGAGCTCCTACGAGCAGTACTTC
CASSQDPRESSYEQYF
>TRBV3-1/TRBV3-2|TRBJ2-7|-|-
TGTGCCAGCAGCCAAGATCCTCGCGGGCGCTACTACGAGCAGTACTTC
CASSQDPRGRYYEQYF
>TRBV7-9|TRBJ1-3|-|-
TGTGCCAGCAGCTTAGCGCTGGTGGGCGGAAACACCATATATTTT
CASSLALVGGNTIYF
>TRBV18|TRBJ1-6|-|-
TGTGCCAGCTCACCAGGTGACAGCTGGTCCCTCCACTTT
CASSPGDSWSLHF
>TRBV4-1|TRBJ1-3|-|-
TGCGCCAGCAGCCCTTTAGGGGGGGGCTCTGGAAACACCATATATTTT
CASSPLGGGSGNTIYF